Presented here are 10 T cell receptor beta chains from one specimen sequenced in a study of blood T cell repertoires in COVID-19. The repertoire was sequenced with immunoSEQ multiplex PCR; TCRdb's copy has only in-frame clones and lacks some. Of around 240,000 clones listed, roughly nine tenths are singletons. The specimen was PBMCs or T cells enriched from blood (not recorded which). The receptor source for this set is a human donor in a cohort exposed to, infected with or recovered from COVID-19 (not recorded which). The donor label of this sample is uncertain.

The chain has TRBV14 and TRBJ2-7, with D possibly matching TRBD2 (5 bases). V was clipped by 1 base and J by 0 bases, with 7 bases between them. Germline V gene data show CDR1 as SGHDN and CDR2 as FVKESK. This CDR3 is 14 amino acids long. CDR3 coding DNA: TGTGCCAGCAGCCAAGGCGCGGGCTCCTACGAGCAGTACTTC. It yields the protein CASSQGAGSYEQYF.

This clone was found once. The chain has TRBV7-9 and TRBJ1-1; D remains unclear. The germline CDR1 and CDR2 sequences are SEHNR and FQNEAQ (reference sequence). The CDR3 extends over 12 amino acids. The germline V and J ends were trimmed by 5 bases and 6 bases, with 10 bases remaining between them. The chain's CDR3 is CASSPPSAEAFF. The CDR3 nucleotides are TGTGCCAGCAGCCCCCCCAGTGCTGAAGCTTTCTTT.

The rearrangement links TRBV11-3 to TRBJ2-1; 13 bases align to TRBD2. CDR3 length: 15 residues. The germline CDR1 and CDR2 sequences are SGHNT and YENEEA. The V and J ends lost 1 base and 7 bases, in that order; junction bases with no gene match: 1. The CDR3 DNA is TGTGCCAGCAGCTTAGGGGGACTAGCGGGGAATGAGCAGTTCTTC. Its protein product is CASSLGGLAGNEQFF.

The chain has TRBV7-3 and TRBJ2-3, with 9 bases identical to TRBD2. The CDR3 is 15 residues long. CDR1 and CDR2 (germline): SGHTA, FQGTGA. V trimming: 5 bases; J trimming: 3 bases; junction bases outside the gene matches: 6. The CDR3 sequence is CASSLGGGATDTQYF. CDR3 bases: TGTGCCAGCAGCCTAGGCGGGGGGGCGACAGATACGCAGTATTTT.

This rearrangement joins TRBV11-2 to TRBJ2-1, with TRBD2 matching 10 bases. CDR1 and CDR2 (germline): SGHAT, FQNNGV. The CDR3 sequence is 14 residues long. Germline trimming cut 3 bases from V and 7 bases from J; bases unmatched to any gene: 3. For the CDR3, the DNA is TGTGCCAGCAGCTTCGGGGGACTAGCGAATGAGCAGTTCTTC. This sequence encodes CASSFGGLANEQFF.

The chain carries TRBV2 and TRBJ1-1, with D possibly TRBD1 on 5 matching bases. This CDR3 is built from 15 residues. Germline CDR1 SNHLY, CDR2 FYNNEI. Trimming left V 4 bases short and J 5 bases short, with 17 bases between. In DNA, the CDR3 is TGTGCCAGCAGTGGTATGTCAGGGCTGGAGACTGAAGCTTTCTTT. This gives the protein CASSGMSGLETEAFF.

The chain employs TRBV21-1 and TRBJ1-1; TRBD1 reflects the table's D call only, with no check against the DNA. TRBV21-1 counts as a pseudogene. The CDR3 covers 16 residues. As DNA, the CDR3 is TGTGCCAGCAGCATGAAAAGACAGGGTAGAGCCACTGAAGCTTTCTTT. Its protein is CASSMKRQGRATEAFF.

The rearrangement joins TRBV18 to TRBJ2-3, with 10 nucleotides matching TRBD2. The CDR3 runs to 16 residues. The J segment lost 5 bases and the V segment lost 2 bases, leaving 7 bases of the junction unmatched. Germline V CDR1 and CDR2: KGHSH, LQKENI. The CDR3 is CASSPAGTSVRDTQYF. The CDR3 coding sequence is TGTGCCAGCTCACCAGCCGGGACTAGCGTTCGAGATACGCAGTATTTT.

The chain employs TRBV4-2 and TRBJ1-1; the match to TRBD1 covers 7 bases. This CDR3 has 16 residues. Germline V gives CDR1 LGHNA, CDR2 YNFKEQ. Trimming took 4 bases from V and 6 from J; bases not matched to a gene: 14. The CDR3: CASSPEFGQGGAEAFF. As DNA, the CDR3 is TGTGCCAGCAGCCCAGAGTTTGGCCAAGGGGGCGCTGAAGCTTTCTTT.

The J gene is TRBJ2-7, the V gene TRBV4-1; TRBD2 is a possible D gene (5 bases). Trimming cost V 1 base and J 2 bases, with 12 bases left between them. Germline assignment: CDR1 MGHRA and CDR2 YSYEKL. There are 15 residues in the CDR3. The CDR3 spells CASSQAPDGAYEQYF. CDR3 nucleotide sequence: TGCGCCAGCAGCCAAGCTCCGGACGGGGCCTACGAGCAGTACTTC.